This paragraph reports one TCR beta chain. Its antigen remains unidentified. After re-calling the 5' RACE reads, TCRdb lists one entry per CDR3 protein, DNA absent. The sample's table shows 200,000 to 250,000 distinct CDR3 sequences. CDR1 is ENHRY and CDR2 is SYGVKD in the germline V gene. This CDR3 is 13 amino acids long. The data are from a study of monozygotic twins with inflammatory bowel disease. Findings of the study overall: IBD patients exhibited fewer clonotypes shared with other individuals than healthy twins, particularly with disease activity. What may have added variability to patient repertoires is that immunosuppressive treatments differed.

The specimen sequenced was blood. The TCR originated in a human donor with ulcerative colitis or Crohn's disease, or a healthy co-twin of an affected twin (not recorded which). This chain uses TRBV10-3 with TRBJ1-1; absent DNA, TCRdb's TRBD1 call cannot be checked. The CDR3 sequence: CSISEGKGTEAFF.